The 27 T cell receptor beta chains given below trace back to one sample, sequenced in a study of blood T cell repertoires in COVID-19. Some clones are missing from TCRdb's copy, which holds only in-frame ones; the method was immunoSEQ multiplex PCR. The sample records tens of thousands of clones, approximately 80% being singletons. Sequences were obtained from peripheral blood. The source is a man between 25 and 39 years old with COVID-19, enrolled during active disease.

V is TRBV4-2 and J is TRBJ1-1; 7 bases line up with TRBD1. The germline gives CDR1 LGHNA, CDR2 YNFKEQ. The V segment lost 2 bases and the J segment 6 bases; nucleotides outside the gene matches: 3. This CDR3 spans 13 amino acids. The CDR3 here is CASSQRDSSEAFF. The CDR3 DNA follows: TGTGCCAGCAGCCAAAGGGACAGCTCTGAAGCTTTCTTT.

The chain couples TRBV4-1 to TRBJ2-1; D not resolved. The CDR3 extends over 16 amino acids. Trimming took off 1 base at V and 0 bases at J, with 10 bases between the two ends. Germline CDR1 reads MGHRA; CDR2 reads YSYEKL. The CDR3 nucleotides read TGCGCCAGCAGCCAAGTCAGTAGCAACTCCTACAATGAGCAGTTCTTC. Translation gives CASSQVSSNSYNEQFF.

This rearrangement joins TRBV21-1 to TRBJ2-7; the table's D call TRBD1 went unverified against the DNA. TRBV21-1 is noted as a pseudogene. CDR3 size: 18 residues. CDR3 sequence reads: CASIQQGMYGTGADEQYF. CDR3 DNA sequence: TGTGCCAGCATACAGCAGGGTATGTATGGGACAGGGGCGGACGAGCAGTACTTC.

This chain uses TRBV16 with TRBJ1-2, with D maybe TRBD1 (6 bases). Trimming took off 5 bases at V and 3 bases at J, with 10 bases between the two ends. Germline-derived CDR1 and CDR2 are KGHSY and FQNENV. The CDR3 is 13 amino acids. The CDR3 DNA reads TGTGCCAGCAGCTCCGACAGGTACTATGGCTACACCTTC. Protein: CASSSDRYYGYTF.

The chain links TRBV9 to TRBJ1-2, with TRBD1 identical over 10 bases. Per the germline V gene, CDR1 is SGDLS and CDR2 is YYNGEE. Trimming cost V 5 bases and J 3 bases; bases outside gene matches: 7. The CDR3 has 15 amino acids. For the CDR3, the DNA is TGTGCCAGCAGGTCTAGACAGGGGGCTGACTATGGCTACACCTTC. It is translated as CASRSRQGADYGYTF.

V usage is TRBV5-4 and J usage is TRBJ1-2; no reliable D call. V was clipped by 7 bases and J by 3 bases, with 10 bases between them. CDR1 SGHNT and CDR2 YYREEE come from the germline V gene (reference sequence). CDR3 length equals 12 residues. As DNA, the CDR3 is TGTGCCAGCGGGCGGGCAGACTATGGCTACACCTTC. Its protein product is CASGRADYGYTF.

The chain couples TRBV5-4 to TRBJ2-3, with TRBD2 matching 8 bases. CDR3 size: 16 residues. J lost 0 bases, V lost 4 bases, and 7 bases had no gene match. Germline V gene lookup returns CDR1 SGHNT and CDR2 YYREEE (reference sequence). The chain's CDR3 is CASSPPAGVSTDTQYF. The CDR3 DNA sequence: TGTGCCAGCAGCCCACCAGCGGGGGTTAGCACAGATACGCAGTATTTT.

By frequency in the sample, this clone is medium-sized. The gene calls are TRBV20-1 and TRBJ1-1; 8 bases are shared with TRBD1. Germline V gene data show CDR1 as DFQATT and CDR2 as SNEGSKA (reference sequence). Trimming removed 3 bases from V and 4 bases from J; junction bases left unmatched: 4. CDR3 length: 13 residues. The CDR3 loop reads CSASWDRSTEAFF. CDR3 coding DNA: TGCAGTGCTAGTTGGGACAGGTCCACTGAAGCTTTCTTT.

DNA of the CDR3: TGCGCCAGCAGCATAGCGGGGGGTACCTACGAGCAGTACTTC. It encodes CASSIAGGTYEQYF. This chain connects TRBV5-1 to TRBJ2-7; 10 nucleotides match TRBD2. Germline V CDR1 and CDR2: SGHRS, YFSETQ. V lost 4 bases to trimming and J lost 2 bases; unmatched junction nucleotides: 3. This CDR3 spans 14 amino acids.

J is TRBJ2-2 and V is TRBV11-2; 10 positions match TRBD2. Germline assignment: CDR1 SGHAT and CDR2 FQNNGV. There are 15 residues in the CDR3. With 5 bases clipped from V and 7 bases from J, the junction kept 7 bases outside the gene matches. CDR3 nucleotides: TGTGCCAGCAGCCGTGGGACTAGCGACATCGGGGAGCTGTTTTTT. Protein: CASSRGTSDIGELFF. The full variable domain, with the rest looked up from reference TRBV11-2 and TRBJ2-2, is EAGVAQSPRYKIIEKRQSVAFWCNPISGHATLYWYQQILGQGPKLLIQFQNNGVVDDSQLPKDRFSAERLKGVDSTLKIQPAKLEDSAVYLCASSRGTSDIGELFFGEGSRLTVL.

With regard to this clone: Other DNA variants within this sample encode the same CDR3. This CDR3 reads CASSLVASGGADTQYF. The CDR3 DNA sequence: TGTGCCAGCAGCTTAGTGGCTAGCGGGGGGGCAGATACGCAGTATTTT. This chain connects TRBV7-2 to TRBJ2-3; TRBD2 aligns across 12 bases. Germline CDR1 and CDR2: SGHTA and FQGNSA. The CDR3 runs to 16 residues. Trimming took 1 base from V and 4 from J; bases not matched to a gene: 3.

This chain links TRBV9 with TRBJ2-1, with 8 bases matching TRBD2. Losses at the gene ends were 1 base for V and 2 bases for J; bases not matched to a gene: 2. The CDR3 consists of 15 residues. Germline V lookup: CDR1 SGDLS, CDR2 YYNGEE. CDR3 sequence reads: CASSVQAGAYNEQFF. CDR3 nucleotides: TGTGCCAGCAGCGTACAAGCGGGAGCCTACAATGAGCAGTTCTTC.

This chain connects TRBV4-3 to TRBJ2-6, with 7 positions matching TRBD2. The V and J ends lost 2 bases and 4 bases, in that order; junction bases with no gene match: 5. Germline V gene sequence: CDR1 LGHNA, CDR2 YSLEER. The CDR3 has 16 amino acids. The CDR3 coding sequence is TGCGCCAGCAGCCAACACAGCGGGGACGGGGCCAACGTCCTGACTTTC. This encodes CASSQHSGDGANVLTF.

This chain uses TRBV28 with TRBJ2-1; 7 nucleotides agree with TRBD2. There are 14 residues in the CDR3. Per the germline V gene, CDR1 is MDHEN and CDR2 is SYDVKM. Trimming removed 6 bases from V and 5 bases from J; junction bases left unmatched: 7. The CDR3, as DNA: TGTGCCAGCAGGACGCGGGGGACCCACAATGAGCAGTTCTTC. Translated: CASRTRGTHNEQFF.

This clone was seen more than once but under ten times. V and J are TRBV19 and TRBJ1-5; D perhaps matches TRBD1 (5 bases). The ends were cut back, 3 bases at V and 6 bases at J, with 9 bases in the middle. The CDR3 is 13 residues long. Germline CDR1 reads LNHDA; CDR2 reads SQIVND (reference sequence). CDR3: CASSMTQGQPQHF. CDR3 bases: TGTGCCAGTAGTATGACCCAGGGTCAGCCCCAGCATTTT.

The chain recombines TRBV29-1 with TRBJ1-1; D unclear. The CDR3 has 13 residues. The germline V gene has CDR1 SQVTM and CDR2 ANQGSEA. The V gene lost 3 bases and the J gene lost 4 bases, with 12 bases spanning the gap. Here the CDR3 DNA reads TGCAGCGTTGAGGGGAGGTTGGCCACTGAAGCTTTCTTT. As protein: CSVEGRLATEAFF.

This clone was seen ten or more times. V is TRBV27 and J is TRBJ1-4; D is perhaps TRBD1 (6 bases). Germline V gives CDR1 MNHEY, CDR2 SMNVEV (reference sequence). V lost 2 bases, J lost 7 bases, and 17 bases lay in between. This CDR3 region has 16 residues. Here the CDR3 DNA reads TGTGCCAGCAGTTTAGGCGGGGGGCGCCTAAGTGAAAAACTGTTTTTT. Translated: CASSLGGGRLSEKLFF.

The chain joins TRBV6-5 to TRBJ2-7; TRBD1 matches at 7 bases. CDR1 and CDR2 (germline): MNHEY, SVGAGI. Trimming took 2 bases from V and 0 from J; bases not matched to a gene: 7. The CDR3 loop spans 16 amino acids. In DNA, the CDR3 is TGTGCCAGCAGTTACCTGGCAGGGGGTCTCTCCTACGAGCAGTACTTC. Translated: CASSYLAGGLSYEQYF.

V gene TRBV14 combines with J gene TRBJ2-5; no definite D call. From germline, CDR1 is SGHDN and CDR2 FVKESK. Trimming stripped 0 bases from V and 5 bases from J, with 7 bases between. The CDR3 has 13 residues. CDR3 bases: TGTGCCAGCAGCCAAGAATGGGCGGAGACCCAGTACTTC. This translates into CASSQEWAETQYF.

The J gene is TRBJ2-2, the V gene TRBV3-1 (or the pseudogene TRBV3-2); weak D call: TRBD2 (6 bases). Germline CDR1 reads LGHDT; CDR2 reads YNNKEL (reference sequence). This CDR3 region has 14 residues. The V end was cut by 3 bases, the J end by 6 bases, with 11 bases between. The DNA of the CDR3 is TGTGCCAGCAGCCACCTCGGGGGTCCCGGGGAGCTGTTTTTT. Translated: CASSHLGGPGELFF.

The chain uses TRBV29-1 and TRBJ1-3; TRBD1 matches 8 bases. CDR1 is SQVTM and CDR2 is ANQGSEA in the germline V gene. This CDR3 region has 13 residues. Trimming took 1 base from V and 6 from J; bases not matched to a gene: 2. CDR3 sequence (DNA): TGCAGCGTTGAAGCGGACAGGGAAAACACCATATATTTT. Its protein product is CSVEADRENTIYF.

The chain recombines TRBV7-9 with TRBJ2-7, with D hard to call. From germline, CDR1 is SEHNR and CDR2 FQNEAQ (reference sequence). Trimming cost V 1 base and J 2 bases, with 12 bases left between them. CDR3 length: 15 amino acids. The CDR3: CASSLGFQETYEQYF. CDR3 DNA: TGTGCCAGCAGCTTAGGGTTCCAGGAAACCTACGAGCAGTACTTC.

This clone occurred once. The chain is built from TRBV19 and TRBJ2-7; TRBD1 matches at 8 bases. Trimming cost V 9 bases and J 0 bases; bases outside gene matches: 4. Germline CDR1 and CDR2: LNHDA and SQIVND (reference sequence). CDR3 length: 13 residues. CDR3 in amino acids: CASRTGNSYEQYF. The CDR3 nucleotides read TGTGCCAGCAGGACAGGGAACTCCTACGAGCAGTACTTC.

This clone occurred once. This chain connects TRBV30 to TRBJ2-2, with D possibly being TRBD2 (6 bases). The CDR3 length is 15 residues. Trimming removed 4 bases at V and 6 bases at J, with 18 bases between. Germline CDR1 GTSNPN, CDR2 SVGIG (reference sequence). For the CDR3, the DNA is TGTGCCTGGAACTATGGGGGGATAGGTCCCGGGGAGCTGTTTTTT. It encodes CAWNYGGIGPGELFF.

The genes are TRBV5-4 and TRBJ2-3; D unresolved. This CDR3 is 15 amino acids long. From germline, CDR1 is SGHNT and CDR2 YYREEE (reference sequence). V lost 4 bases to trimming and J lost 4 bases, with 16 bases between them. CDR3 nucleotides: TGTGCCAGCAGCCCCCGGGTAGCTACGCCAGATACGCAGTATTTT. Its translation is CASSPRVATPDTQYF.

This sequence joins TRBV2 and TRBJ2-3; D not resolved. Looked up from germline, CDR1 is SNHLY and CDR2 is FYNNEI. V was pared by 2 bases and J by 0 bases, with 6 bases between. The CDR3 extends over 14 amino acids. The CDR3 DNA follows: TGTGCCAGCAGTGAATCCCTTAGCACAGATACGCAGTATTTT. As protein: CASSESLSTDTQYF.

The chain has TRBV5-4 and TRBJ1-4; possibly TRBD1 for D (6 bases). Germline V gene lookup returns CDR1 SGHNT and CDR2 YYREEE (reference sequence). The CDR3 loop spans 15 amino acids. Trimming cost V 4 bases and J 8 bases, with 18 bases left between them. CDR3 region: CASSRTEGGSEKLFF. The CDR3 nucleotides read TGTGCCAGCAGCAGGACAGAAGGAGGTAGCGAAAAACTGTTTTTT. The whole variable domain, filled in from reference TRBV5-4 and TRBJ1-4, reads ETGVTQSPTHLIKTRGQQVTLRCSSQSGHNTVSWYQQALGQGPQFIFQYYREEENGRGNFPPRFSGLQFPNYSSELNVNALELDDSALYLCASSRTEGGSEKLFFGSGTQLSVL.